This T cell receptor beta chain was sequenced in a study of response to subunit inactivated influenza vaccine (dated by TCRdb to 2016 to 2019). For the wider study: Deep quantitative profiling of the T cell receptor repertoire was used in the study to follow responses to a trivalent subunit inactivated influenza vaccine.

The paper's findings and limits, for the study overall: It was suggested by the authors that each seasonal influenza vaccination may recruit only a limited number of new T cells.

The method was RT-PCR. Reads for this sample came from an Illumina HiSeq 2500. The raw public data were reprocessed by TCRdb itself: fastp quality trimming at Q25, MiXCR clonotype calling, in-frame beta chains only. Identical CDR3 proteins give one entry, which carries the most common genes and DNA. The sample yields about 780,000 distinct CDR3 sequences; 15% to 20% were counted once. Roughly 11% of the sample is taken by the ten largest. Concerning this clonotype itself: No antigen is known for it. No base quality information exists; no much larger clone differs at one position.

Trimming accounts for 10 bases at V and 5 bases at J, while the number of junction bases matched to no gene is 7. CDR3 length: 14 amino acids, cysteine to phenylalanine. The kept DNA is CDR3 alone, 42 bases in frame from the first base. CDR1 and CDR2, looked up from the germline V gene, are SGHTA and FQGNSA. The material sequenced was PBMCs from blood, taken more than 4 days after vaccination. The sequence joins TRBV7-2 to TRBJ2-2; 10 nucleotides in the junction match TRBD2. This receptor was taken from a man aged 50-60 years who received an inactivated influenza vaccine. Donor details come from another sample of the same person, matched by shared clones. The CDR3 reads as follows: CAIQRGGRTGELFF. In nucleotide form, the sequence is TGTGCCATCCAGCGGGGGGGCCGTACCGGGGAGCTGTTTTTT. With the portions outside the CDR3 filled from the reference TRBV7-2 and TRBJ2-2 genes, the complete variable region becomes GAGVSQSPSNKVTEKGKDVELRCDPISGHTALYWYRQSLGQGLEFLIYFQGNSAPDKSGLPSDRFSAERTGGSVSTLTIQRTQQEDSAVYLCAIQRGGRTGELFFGEGSRLTVL.